This is a list of T cell receptor beta chains from one sample in a study of OX40 agonist ivuxolimab in advanced cancers. Here immunoSEQ multiplex PCR was the method, and the copy in TCRdb shows in-frame clones only, minus some. The sample lists roughly 75,000 clones, approximately 86% occurring once. Specimen: CD4+ or CD8+ T cells sorted from blood, collected in a trial of the OX40 agonist ivuxolimab. Receptors originate from an adult with an advanced solid tumor such as melanoma, head and neck, liver or kidney cancer. CDR3s leave out the opening cysteine and the closing phenylalanine or tryptophan. Fields, in order: clone size, V gene, CDR3 protein. The size of a clone is reported for some rows only, either as once, few or many, or as a class for expanded clones.

clone size: NA
V gene: TRBV6-5
CDR3 protein: ASSLYQANYGYT

clone size: NA
V gene: TRBV6-6
CDR3 protein: ASSSLADGTDTQY

clone size: NA
V gene: TRBV5-1
CDR3 protein: ASKVNRGYEQY

clone size: once
V gene: TRBV11-2
CDR3 protein: ASSPRVDTEAF

clone size: NA
V gene: TRBV4-1
CDR3 protein: ASSQESRDGAEAF

clone size: NA
V gene: TRBV27
CDR3 protein: ASTGGPSRETQY

clone size: once
V gene: TRBV4-2
CDR3 protein: ASSRSDRGNDGYT

clone size: NA
V gene: TRBV19
CDR3 protein: ASSLQGAAGYSNQPQH

clone size: NA
V gene: TRBV7-9
CDR3 protein: ASSAPPQAGGSYNEQF

clone size: NA
V gene: TRBV7-9
CDR3 protein: ASSLLDTQY

clone size: NA
V gene: TRBV7-2
CDR3 protein: ASSQGTAGEQY

clone size: NA
V gene: TRBV27
CDR3 protein: ASSLTGAGRDTQY